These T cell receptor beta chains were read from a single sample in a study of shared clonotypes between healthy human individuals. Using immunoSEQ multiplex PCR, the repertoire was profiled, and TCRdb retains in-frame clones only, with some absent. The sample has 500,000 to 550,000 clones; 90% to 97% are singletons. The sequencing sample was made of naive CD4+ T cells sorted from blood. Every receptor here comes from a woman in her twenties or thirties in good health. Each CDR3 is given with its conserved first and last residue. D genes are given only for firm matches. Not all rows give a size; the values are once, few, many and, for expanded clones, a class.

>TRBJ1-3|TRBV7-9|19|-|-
CASSPKGQAVTFSGNTIYF
TGTGCCAGCAGCCCGAAAGGGCAGGCAGTAACTTTCTCTGGAAACACCATATATTTT
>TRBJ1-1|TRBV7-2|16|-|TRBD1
CASSFSWTGMGTEAFF
TGTGCCAGCAGCTTCTCTTGGACAGGGATGGGCACTGAAGCTTTCTTT
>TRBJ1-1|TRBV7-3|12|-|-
CASNRVNTEAFF
TGTGCCAGCAACAGGGTGAACACTGAAGCTTTCTTT
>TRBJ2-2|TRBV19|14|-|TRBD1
CASSIQGAAGELFF
TGTGCCAGTAGTATCCAGGGGGCAGCCGGGGAGCTGTTTTTT
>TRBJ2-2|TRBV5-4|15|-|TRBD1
CASSWDSLATGELFF
TGTGCCAGCAGCTGGGACAGTCTTGCCACCGGGGAGCTGTTTTTT
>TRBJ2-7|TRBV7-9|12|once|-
CASSRAGGEQYF
TGTGCCAGCAGCCGGGCTGGGGGCGAGCAGTACTTC
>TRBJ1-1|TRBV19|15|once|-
CASSIGGTGNTEAFF
TGTGCCAGTAGTATAGGGGGTACAGGGAACACTGAAGCTTTCTTT
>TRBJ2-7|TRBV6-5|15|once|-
CASSYSNQIRGEQYF
TGTGCCAGCAGTTACTCGAATCAGATCCGGGGCGAGCAGTACTTC
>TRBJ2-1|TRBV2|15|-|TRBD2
CASSPGLAEDNEQFF
TGTGCCAGCAGTCCTGGACTAGCAGAAGACAATGAGCAGTTCTTC
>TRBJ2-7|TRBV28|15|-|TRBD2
CASSSGLAGTYEQYF
TGTGCCAGCAGTTCAGGACTAGCGGGGACCTACGAGCAGTACTTC
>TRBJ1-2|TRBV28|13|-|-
CASSFSAPYGYTF
TGTGCCAGCAGTTTTTCAGCCCCCTATGGCTACACCTTC
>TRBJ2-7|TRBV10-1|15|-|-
CASSDGVGRQYEQYF
TGCGCCAGCAGTGATGGGGTTGGCAGACAGTACGAGCAGTACTTC